These 9 T cell receptor beta chains were sequenced from one sample in a study of T-cell memory formation after mild COVID-19. TCRdb reprocessed the 5' RACE reads via MiXCR and lists one record per CDR3 protein. The data show approximately 300,000 distinct CDR3 sequences, with approximately 15% seen just once and approximately 23% held by the top ten. Specimen: PBMCs or a T cell subset sorted from them (not recorded which). These receptors all stem from a man between 18 and 35 years old who had mild COVID-19 (a few samples of this study predate the infection). Cell type and time point are not known.

V usage is TRBV7-2 and J usage is TRBJ2-7; TRBD1 is a possible D gene (7 bases). The germline V gene has CDR1 SGHTA and CDR2 FQGNSA. V was shortened by 5 bases and J by 0 bases, with 20 bases between the two germline ends. The CDR3 totals 17 residues. The CDR3 bases are TGTGCCAGCAGCCGTGGGCGGGACAGAGGTTCCTCCTACGAGCAGTACTTC. This codes for CASSRGRDRGSSYEQYF.

This chain links TRBV2 with TRBJ1-4; D not resolved. Germline V gene sequence: CDR1 SNHLY, CDR2 FYNNEI. The CDR3 sequence is 14 residues long. The V and J ends lost 2 bases and 5 bases respectively, with 9 bases between them. The CDR3 nucleotides read TGTGCCAGCAGTGAATTTTCGGGGAATGAAAAACTGTTTTTT. Its translation is CASSEFSGNEKLFF.

The chain recombines TRBV10-3 with TRBJ2-5; no reliable D call. The CDR3 sequence is 14 residues long. V was clipped by 6 bases and J by 6 bases, with 17 bases between them. CDR1 is ENHRY and CDR2 is SYGVKD in the germline V gene. CDR3: CAISRDIGTQTQYF. The CDR3 DNA follows: TGTGCCATCAGCAGAGATATAGGAACTCAGACCCAGTACTTC.

This chain joins TRBV6-5 and TRBJ1-6; TRBD1 might be the D (6 bases). Trimming cost V 0 bases and J 7 bases, with 19 bases left between them. This CDR3 has 18 amino acids. CDR1 and CDR2 (germline): MNHEY, SVGAGI. The CDR3 coding sequence is TGTGCCAGCAGTTACTCGAGTGGGCAGGGGACGATCAATTCACCCCTCCACTTT. This sequence encodes CASSYSSGQGTINSPLHF.

The chain joins TRBV4-2 to TRBJ2-5; TRBD2 matches at 13 bases. The V gene end was trimmed by 4 bases and the J gene end by 4 bases; junction bases not matched to a gene: 9. This CDR3 is 17 amino acids long. CDR1 and CDR2 (germline): LGHNA, YNFKEQ. The CDR3 loop is CASSLGTSGVGGETQYF. In DNA, the CDR3 is TGTGCCAGCAGCCTAGGGACTAGCGGGGTTGGGGGAGAGACCCAGTACTTC.

The chain joins TRBV12-5 to TRBJ1-1, with D tentatively TRBD1 (6 bases). The CDR3 loop spans 12 amino acids. Trimming pared 4 bases from V and 10 bases from J, leaving 13 bases between. The V gene's germline CDR1 is LGHNT and CDR2 FRNRAP. The CDR3: CASGSFQGLAFF. The CDR3 DNA reads TGTGCTAGTGGTTCCTTCCAGGGGCTAGCTTTCTTT.

This chain uses TRBV5-1 with TRBJ2-1, with D perhaps given as TRBD1 or TRBD2 (5 bases each). The CDR3 loop spans 15 amino acids. CDR1 and CDR2 from the germline V gene are SGHRS and YFSETQ. Trimming shortened V by 6 bases and J by 2 bases, and 15 bases separated the two germline ends. CDR3 residues: CASIVGEGPYNEQFF. CDR3 nucleotide sequence: TGCGCCAGCATTGTCGGAGAGGGGCCCTACAATGAGCAGTTCTTC.

V gene TRBV29-1 combines with J gene TRBJ2-2; 11 bases line up with TRBD2. This CDR3 region has 16 residues. J lost 6 bases, V lost 8 bases, and 14 bases had no gene match. Germline loops: CDR1 SQVTM, CDR2 ANQGSEA. The DNA for the CDR3 is TGCAGCACCTATAGCGGGGGGGCCTGTTCCCCCGGGGAGCTGTTTTTT. Translated: CSTYSGGACSPGELFF.

V usage is TRBV7-9 and J usage is TRBJ2-5; TRBD2 aligns across 13 bases. The germline gives CDR1 SEHNR, CDR2 FQNEAQ (reference sequence). CDR3 length equals 18 residues. J lost 0 bases, V lost 5 bases, and 9 bases had no gene match. Here the CDR3 reads CASSGMTSGGPYQETQYF. The DNA for the CDR3 is TGTGCCAGCAGCGGAATGACTAGCGGGGGGCCGTACCAAGAGACCCAGTACTTC.